The clone carrying this T cell receptor (beta chain) was seen a few times. The antigen remains undetermined. Sequencing was performed with immunoSEQ multiplex PCR; in TCRdb, only in-frame clones are kept and a portion is missing. The sample records 9,200 or so clones, 82% being singletons. The CDR3 covers 15 residues. CDR1 is LGHNA, CDR2 YSLEER, per germline. V shed 3 bases and J 3 bases; nucleotides not matched to a gene: 7. This sample was taken from a study of tumor-infiltrating lymphocytes in localized non-small cell lung cancer. Study-wide background: Tumor tissue and non-adjacent uninvolved lung came from each patient.

Study-level points and caveats: Higher tumor T cell infiltration than in uninvolved lung was supported by TCRbeta sequencing. TCR sequencing covered a subset of patients with enough tissue. Immunotypes IM1 and IM2 had similar TCR-derived T-cell fractions.

The V call is TRBV4-3, the J call TRBJ1-1; 7 nucleotides line up with TRBD1. The sequence came from a human donor with non-small cell lung cancer. The sequencing sample was made of uninvolved lung tissue not adjacent to the tumor. In DNA form, the CDR3 reads TGCGCCAGCAGCCATGCACAGGGGCGGGACACTGAAGCTTTCTTT. Translating gives CASSHAQGRDTEAFF.